The T cell receptor (beta chain) described here comes from a study of CD8+ T cells in alopecia areata. About the study: Tofacitinib was given for 6 to 18 months, then stopped for 6 months.

Treatment reported: oral pan-JAK inhibitor, 5-10 mg twice daily. Germline V gene lookup returns CDR1 SQVTM and CDR2 ANQGSEA. The V and J ends lost 5 bases and 3 bases, in that order; junction bases with no gene match: 3. The CDR3 consists of 12 residues. The sequencing template was cDNA reverse transcribed from extracted RNA. The method was immunoSEQ multiplex PCR; TCRdb's version includes in-frame clones alone and lacks a portion of them. The sample includes roughly 100,000 clones, about three fifths of them seen just once. With regard to this clone: The target antigen is unknown.

Study-wide results and limits: Elevated clonality characterized lesional scalp relative to normal scalp, particularly in alopecia totalis/universalis. A great number of expanded lesional clones endured in scalp and blood during tofacitinib.

This sample comprised CD8+ T cells sorted from blood, obtained at approximately week 60, from a patient treated with tofacitinib. The rearrangement joins TRBV29-1 to TRBJ1-2; 7 nucleotides align to TRBD1. The TCR originated in a human donor with alopecia areata. CDR3 DNA: TGCAGCGTTCCCACAGGGGACTATGGCTACACCTTC. Translation: CSVPTGDYGYTF.